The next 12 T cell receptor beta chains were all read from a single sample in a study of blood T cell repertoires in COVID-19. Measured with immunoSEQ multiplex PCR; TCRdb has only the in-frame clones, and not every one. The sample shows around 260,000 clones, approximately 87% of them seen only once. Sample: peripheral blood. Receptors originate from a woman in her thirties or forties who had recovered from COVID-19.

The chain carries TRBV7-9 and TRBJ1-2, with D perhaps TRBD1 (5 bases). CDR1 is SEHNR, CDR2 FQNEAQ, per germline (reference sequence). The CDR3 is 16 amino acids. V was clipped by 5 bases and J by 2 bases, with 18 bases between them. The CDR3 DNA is TGTGCCAGCAGCGGGGGGGTGCCCCTCCTCAACTATGGCTACACCTTC. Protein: CASSGGVPLLNYGYTF.

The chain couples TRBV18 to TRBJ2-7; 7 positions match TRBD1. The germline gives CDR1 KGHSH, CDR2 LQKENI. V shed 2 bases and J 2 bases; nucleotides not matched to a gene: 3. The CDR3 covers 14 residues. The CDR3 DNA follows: TGTGCCAGCTCACCAGGGCAGGGGGCCTACGAGCAGTACTTC. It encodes CASSPGQGAYEQYF.

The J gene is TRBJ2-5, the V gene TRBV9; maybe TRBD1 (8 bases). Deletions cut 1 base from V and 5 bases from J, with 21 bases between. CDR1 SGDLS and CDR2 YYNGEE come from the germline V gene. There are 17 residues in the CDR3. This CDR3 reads CASSVRSGGKTSETQYF. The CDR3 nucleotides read TGTGCCAGCAGCGTAAGGTCAGGGGGCAAGACTAGCGAGACCCAGTACTTC.

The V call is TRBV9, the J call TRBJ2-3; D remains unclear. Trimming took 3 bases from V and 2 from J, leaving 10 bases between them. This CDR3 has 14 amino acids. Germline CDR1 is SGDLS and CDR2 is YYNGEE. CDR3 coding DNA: TGTGCCAGCAGCGCCGGTCGCCCCACAGATACGCAGTATTTT. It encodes CASSAGRPTDTQYF. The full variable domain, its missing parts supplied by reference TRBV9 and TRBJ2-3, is DSGVTQTPKHLITATGQRVTLRCSPRSGDLSVYWYQQSLDQGLQFLIQYYNGEERAKGNILERFSAQQFPDLHSELNLSSLELGDSALYFCASSAGRPTDTQYFGPGTRLTVL.

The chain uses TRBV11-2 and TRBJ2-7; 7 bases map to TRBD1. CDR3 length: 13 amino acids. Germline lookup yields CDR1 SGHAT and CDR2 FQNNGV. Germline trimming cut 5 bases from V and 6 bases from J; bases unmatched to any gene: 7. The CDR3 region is CASSLDRPGEQYF. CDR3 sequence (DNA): TGTGCCAGCAGCCTGGACAGGCCTGGCGAGCAGTACTTC.

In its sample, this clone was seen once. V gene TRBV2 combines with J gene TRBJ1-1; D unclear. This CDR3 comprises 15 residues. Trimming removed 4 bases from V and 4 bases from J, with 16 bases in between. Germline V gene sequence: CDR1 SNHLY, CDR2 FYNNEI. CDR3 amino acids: CASSVGQKEGTEAFF. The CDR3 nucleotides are TGTGCCAGCAGTGTGGGCCAAAAGGAGGGCACTGAAGCTTTCTTT.

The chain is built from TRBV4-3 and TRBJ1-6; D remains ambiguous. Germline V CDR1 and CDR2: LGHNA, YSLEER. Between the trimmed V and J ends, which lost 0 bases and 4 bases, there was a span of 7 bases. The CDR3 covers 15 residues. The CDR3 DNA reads TGCGCCAGCAGCCAAGATGCAGCGTATAATTCACCCCTCCACTTT. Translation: CASSQDAAYNSPLHF.

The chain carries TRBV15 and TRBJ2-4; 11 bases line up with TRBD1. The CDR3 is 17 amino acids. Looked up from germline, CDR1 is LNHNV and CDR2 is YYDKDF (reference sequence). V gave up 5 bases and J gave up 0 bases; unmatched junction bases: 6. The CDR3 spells CATSERGTGGAKNIQYF. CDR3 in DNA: TGTGCCACCAGCGAGAGGGGGACAGGGGGAGCCAAAAACATTCAGTACTTC. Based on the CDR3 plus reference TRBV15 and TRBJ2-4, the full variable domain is DAMVIQNPRYQVTQFGKPVTLSCSQTLNHNVMYWYQQKSSQAPKLLFHYYDKDFNNEADTPDNFQSRRPNTSFCFLDIRSPGLGDTAMYLCATSERGTGGAKNIQYFGAGTRLSVL.

The CDR3 sequence is CASRYGGQGATEQYF. CDR3 coding DNA: TGTGCCAGCAGGTATGGTGGACAGGGGGCGACAGAGCAGTACTTC. The chain combines TRBV27 with TRBJ2-7; TRBD1 aligns across 11 bases. The germline V gene has CDR1 MNHEY and CDR2 SMNVEV (reference sequence). The CDR3 is made up of 15 amino acids. The trim removed 6 bases at V and 7 bases at J, leaving 11 bases unmatched.

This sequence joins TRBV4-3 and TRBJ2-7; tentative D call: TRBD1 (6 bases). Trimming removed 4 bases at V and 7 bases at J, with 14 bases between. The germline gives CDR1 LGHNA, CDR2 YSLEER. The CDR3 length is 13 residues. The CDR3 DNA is TGCGCCAGCAGCCCCCGGGCAGGGGAAGAGCAGTACTTC. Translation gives CASSPRAGEEQYF.

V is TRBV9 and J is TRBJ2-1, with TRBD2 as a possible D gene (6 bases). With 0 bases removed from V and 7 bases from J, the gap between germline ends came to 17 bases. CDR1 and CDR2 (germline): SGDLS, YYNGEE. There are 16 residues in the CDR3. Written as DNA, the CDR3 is TGTGCCAGCAGCGTAGGGGGCGGCGGGGTTCTGAATGAGCAGTTCTTC. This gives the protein CASSVGGGGVLNEQFF.

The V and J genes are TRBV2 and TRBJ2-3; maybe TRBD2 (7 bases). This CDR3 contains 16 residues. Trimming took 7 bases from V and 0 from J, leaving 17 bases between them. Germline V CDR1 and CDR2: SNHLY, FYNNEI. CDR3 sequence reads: CASTQRRGPSTDTQYF. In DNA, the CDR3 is TGTGCCAGCACCCAGAGGCGGGGGCCTAGCACAGATACGCAGTATTTT.